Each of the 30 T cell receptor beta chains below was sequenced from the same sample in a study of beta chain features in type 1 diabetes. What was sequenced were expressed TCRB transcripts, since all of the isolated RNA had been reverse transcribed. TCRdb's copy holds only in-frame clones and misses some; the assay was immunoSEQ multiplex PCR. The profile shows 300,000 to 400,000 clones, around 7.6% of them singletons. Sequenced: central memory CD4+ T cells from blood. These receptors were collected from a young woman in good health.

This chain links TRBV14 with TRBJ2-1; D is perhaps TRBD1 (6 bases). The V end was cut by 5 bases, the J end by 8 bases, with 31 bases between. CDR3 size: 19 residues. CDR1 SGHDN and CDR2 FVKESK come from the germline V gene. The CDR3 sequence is CASSSTTLQGWFAGDEQFF. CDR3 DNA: TGTGCCAGCAGCTCGACAACTTTACAGGGATGGTTCGCCGGCGATGAGCAGTTCTTC. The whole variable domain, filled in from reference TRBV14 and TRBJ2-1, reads EAGVTQFPSHSVIEKGQTVTLRCDPISGHDNLYWYRRVMGKEIKFLLHFVKESKQDESGMPNNRFLAERTGGTYSTLKVQPAELEDSGVYFCASSSTTLQGWFAGDEQFFGPGTRLTVL.

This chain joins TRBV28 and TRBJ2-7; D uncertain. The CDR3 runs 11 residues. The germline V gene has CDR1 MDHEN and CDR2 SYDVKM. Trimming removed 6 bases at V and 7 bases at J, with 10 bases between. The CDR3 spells CASRNHWEQYF. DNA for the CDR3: TGTGCCAGCAGAAACCATTGGGAGCAGTACTTC.

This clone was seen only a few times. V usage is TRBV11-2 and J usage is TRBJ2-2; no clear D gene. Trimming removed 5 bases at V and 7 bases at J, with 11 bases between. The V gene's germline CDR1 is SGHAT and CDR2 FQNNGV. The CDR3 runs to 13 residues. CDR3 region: CASSVTGGGELFF. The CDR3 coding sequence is TGTGCCAGCAGCGTGACGGGTGGCGGGGAGCTGTTTTTT.

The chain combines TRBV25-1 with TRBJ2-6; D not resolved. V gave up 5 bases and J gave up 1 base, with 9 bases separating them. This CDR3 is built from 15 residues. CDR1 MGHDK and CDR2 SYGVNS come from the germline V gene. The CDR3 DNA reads TGTGCCAGCAGTTTGGCGCAGTCTGGGGCCAACGTCCTGACTTTC. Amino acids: CASSLAQSGANVLTF.

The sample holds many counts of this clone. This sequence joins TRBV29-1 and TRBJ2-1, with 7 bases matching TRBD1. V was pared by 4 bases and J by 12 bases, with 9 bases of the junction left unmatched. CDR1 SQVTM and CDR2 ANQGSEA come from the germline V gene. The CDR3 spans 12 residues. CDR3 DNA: TGCAGCGTTGTGGTGGGGAACAGGGGGCAGTTCTTC. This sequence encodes CSVVVGNRGQFF.

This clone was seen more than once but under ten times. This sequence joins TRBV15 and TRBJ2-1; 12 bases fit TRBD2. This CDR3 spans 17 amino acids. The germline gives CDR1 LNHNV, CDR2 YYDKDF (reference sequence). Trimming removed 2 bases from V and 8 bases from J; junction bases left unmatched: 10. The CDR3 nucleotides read TGTGCCACCAGCAGACCTCGACTAGCGGGAGTATTCGATGAGCAGTTCTTC. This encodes CATSRPRLAGVFDEQFF.

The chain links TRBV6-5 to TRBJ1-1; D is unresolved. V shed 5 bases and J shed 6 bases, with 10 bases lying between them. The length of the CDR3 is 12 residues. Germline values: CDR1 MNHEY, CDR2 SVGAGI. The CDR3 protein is CASSSGWAEAFF. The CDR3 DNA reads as TGTGCCAGCAGTAGTGGGTGGGCTGAAGCTTTCTTT.

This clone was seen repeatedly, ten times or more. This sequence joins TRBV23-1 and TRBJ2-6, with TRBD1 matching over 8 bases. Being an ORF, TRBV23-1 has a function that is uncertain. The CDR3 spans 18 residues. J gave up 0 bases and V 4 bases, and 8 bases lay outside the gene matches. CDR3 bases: TGCGCCAGCAGTCTTTCGGGACAGGTCCCCTCTGGGGCCAACGTCCTGACTTTC. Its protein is CASSLSGQVPSGANVLTF.

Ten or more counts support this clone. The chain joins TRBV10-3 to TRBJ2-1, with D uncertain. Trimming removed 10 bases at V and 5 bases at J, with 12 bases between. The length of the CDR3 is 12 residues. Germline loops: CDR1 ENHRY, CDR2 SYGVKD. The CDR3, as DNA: TGTGCCAACTCGGTGAACAACAATGAGCAGTTCTTC. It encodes CANSVNNNEQFF.

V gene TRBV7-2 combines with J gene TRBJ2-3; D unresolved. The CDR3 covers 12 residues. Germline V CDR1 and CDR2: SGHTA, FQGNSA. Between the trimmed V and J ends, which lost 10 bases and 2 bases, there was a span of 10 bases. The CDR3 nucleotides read TGTGCCACCCAGATAATCACAGATACGCAGTATTTT. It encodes CATQIITDTQYF.

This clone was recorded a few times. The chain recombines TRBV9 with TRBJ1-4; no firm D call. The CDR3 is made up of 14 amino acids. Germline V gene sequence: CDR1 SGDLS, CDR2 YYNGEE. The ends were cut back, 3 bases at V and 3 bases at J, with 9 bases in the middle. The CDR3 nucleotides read TGTGCCAGCAGCGCCCGGGCCGCTAATGAAAAACTGTTTTTT. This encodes CASSARAANEKLFF.

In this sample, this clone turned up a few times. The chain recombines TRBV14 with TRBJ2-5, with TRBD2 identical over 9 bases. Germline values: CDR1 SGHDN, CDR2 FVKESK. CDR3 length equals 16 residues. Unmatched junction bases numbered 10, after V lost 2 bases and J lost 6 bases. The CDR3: CASSQPGIAGAKTQYF. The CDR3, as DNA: TGTGCCAGCAGCCAACCCGGGATAGCGGGAGCAAAGACCCAGTACTTC.

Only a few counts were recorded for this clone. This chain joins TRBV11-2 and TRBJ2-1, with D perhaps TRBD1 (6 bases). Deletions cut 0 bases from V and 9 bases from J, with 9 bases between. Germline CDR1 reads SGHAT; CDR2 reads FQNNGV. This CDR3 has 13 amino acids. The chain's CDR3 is CASSLEGAGEQFF. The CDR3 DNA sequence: TGTGCCAGCAGCTTAGAGGGGGCCGGTGAGCAGTTCTTC.

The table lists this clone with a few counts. CDR3 DNA: TGTGCCAGCAGCCAGGCCGGGGGGGCCACAGATACGCAGTATTTT. Amino acid sequence: CASSQAGGATDTQYF. The chain couples TRBV4-2 to TRBJ2-3; 8 bases fit TRBD2. The CDR3 is made up of 15 amino acids. After removal of 3 bases from V and 2 bases from J, the junction contained 4 bases not matched to a gene. Germline loops: CDR1 LGHNA, CDR2 YNFKEQ.

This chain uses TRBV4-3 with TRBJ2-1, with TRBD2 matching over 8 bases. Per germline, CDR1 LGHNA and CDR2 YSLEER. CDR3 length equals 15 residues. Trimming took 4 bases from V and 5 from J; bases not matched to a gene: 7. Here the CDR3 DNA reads TGCGCCAGCAGCCGGACTATAGCGGGGAACAATGAGCAGTTCTTC. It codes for CASSRTIAGNNEQFF.

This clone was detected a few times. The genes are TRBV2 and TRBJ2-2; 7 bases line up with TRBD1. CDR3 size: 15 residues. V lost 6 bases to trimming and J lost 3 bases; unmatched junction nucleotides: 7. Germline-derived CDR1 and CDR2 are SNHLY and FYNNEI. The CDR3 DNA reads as TGTGCCAGCAGGAAGGGGACAGTTGACACCGGGGAGCTGTTTTTT. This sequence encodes CASRKGTVDTGELFF.

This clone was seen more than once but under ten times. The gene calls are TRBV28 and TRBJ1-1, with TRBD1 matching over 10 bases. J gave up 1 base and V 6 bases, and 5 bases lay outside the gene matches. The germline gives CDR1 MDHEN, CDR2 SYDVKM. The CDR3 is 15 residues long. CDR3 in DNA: TGTGCCAGCAGCGTTAGGACAGGGGGGAACACTGAAGCTTTCTTT. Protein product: CASSVRTGGNTEAFF.

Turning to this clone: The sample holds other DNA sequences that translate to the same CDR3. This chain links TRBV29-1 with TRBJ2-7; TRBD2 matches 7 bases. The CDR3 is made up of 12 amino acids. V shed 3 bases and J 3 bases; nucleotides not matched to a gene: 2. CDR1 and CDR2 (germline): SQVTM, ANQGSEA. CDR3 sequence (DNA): TGCAGCGTTGACTCGGGGGGCTACGAGCAGTACTTC. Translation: CSVDSGGYEQYF.

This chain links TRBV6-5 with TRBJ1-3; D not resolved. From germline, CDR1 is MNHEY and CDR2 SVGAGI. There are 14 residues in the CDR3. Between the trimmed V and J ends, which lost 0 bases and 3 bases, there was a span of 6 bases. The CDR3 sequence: CASSYSALGNTIYF. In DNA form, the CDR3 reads TGTGCCAGCAGTTACTCGGCACTTGGAAACACCATATATTTT.

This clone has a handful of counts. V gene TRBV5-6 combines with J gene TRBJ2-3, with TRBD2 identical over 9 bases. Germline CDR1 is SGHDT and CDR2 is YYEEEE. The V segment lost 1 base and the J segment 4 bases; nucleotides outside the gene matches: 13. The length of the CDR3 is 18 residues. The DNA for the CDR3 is TGTGCCAGCAGCTTGTTTTTTCTTCCGGCGGGAGGGCCAGATACGCAGTATTTT. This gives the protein CASSLFFLPAGGPDTQYF. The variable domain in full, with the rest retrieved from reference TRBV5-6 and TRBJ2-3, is DAGVTQSPTHLIKTRGQQVTLRCSPKSGHDTVSWYQQALGQGPQFIFQYYEEEERQRGNFPDRFSGHQFPNYSSELNVNALLLGDSALYLCASSLFFLPAGGPDTQYFGPGTRLTVL.

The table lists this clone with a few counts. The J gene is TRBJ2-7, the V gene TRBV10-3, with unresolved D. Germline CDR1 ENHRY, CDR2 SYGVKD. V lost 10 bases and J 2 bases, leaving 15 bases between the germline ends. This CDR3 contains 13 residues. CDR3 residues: CATMQSSAYEQYF. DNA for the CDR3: TGTGCCACAATGCAAAGTTCCGCCTACGAGCAGTACTTC.

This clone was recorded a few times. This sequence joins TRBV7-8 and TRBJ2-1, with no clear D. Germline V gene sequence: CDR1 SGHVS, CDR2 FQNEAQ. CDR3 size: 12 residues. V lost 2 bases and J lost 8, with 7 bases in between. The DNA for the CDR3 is TGTGCCAGCAGCTTACCAGAGCATGAGCAGTTCTTC. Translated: CASSLPEHEQFF.

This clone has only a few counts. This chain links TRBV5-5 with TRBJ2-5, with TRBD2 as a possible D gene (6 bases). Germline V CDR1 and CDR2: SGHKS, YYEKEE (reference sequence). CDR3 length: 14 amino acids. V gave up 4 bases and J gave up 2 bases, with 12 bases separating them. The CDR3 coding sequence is TGTGCCAGCAGCAGAGAAAGCGGGCAAGAGACCCAGTACTTC. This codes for CASSRESGQETQYF.

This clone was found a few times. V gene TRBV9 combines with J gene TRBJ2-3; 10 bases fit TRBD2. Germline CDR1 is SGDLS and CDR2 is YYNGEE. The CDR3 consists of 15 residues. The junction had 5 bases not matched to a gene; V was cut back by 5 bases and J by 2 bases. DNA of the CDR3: TGTGCCAGCAGTGAGCGGGAGGGAGTCACAGATACGCAGTATTTT. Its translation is CASSEREGVTDTQYF.

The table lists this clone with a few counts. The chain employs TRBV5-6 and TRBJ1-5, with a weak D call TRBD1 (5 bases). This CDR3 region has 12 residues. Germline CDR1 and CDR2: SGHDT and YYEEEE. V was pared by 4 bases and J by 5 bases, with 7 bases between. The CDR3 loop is CASSKTDQPQHF. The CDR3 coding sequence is TGTGCCAGCAGCAAGACAGATCAGCCCCAGCATTTT.

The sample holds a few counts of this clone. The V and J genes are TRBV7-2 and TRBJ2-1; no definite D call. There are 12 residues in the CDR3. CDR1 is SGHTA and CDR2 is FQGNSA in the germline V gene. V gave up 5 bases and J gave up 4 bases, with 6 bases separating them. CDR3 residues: CASSPDYNEQFF. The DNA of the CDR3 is TGTGCCAGCAGCCCTGATTACAATGAGCAGTTCTTC.

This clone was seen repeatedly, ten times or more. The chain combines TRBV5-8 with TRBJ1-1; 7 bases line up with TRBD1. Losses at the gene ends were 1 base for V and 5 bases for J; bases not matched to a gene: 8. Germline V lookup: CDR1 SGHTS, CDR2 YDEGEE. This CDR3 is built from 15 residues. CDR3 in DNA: TGTGCCAGCAGCTTGTCCGGACAGGTCAGAACTGAAGCTTTCTTT. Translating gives CASSLSGQVRTEAFF.

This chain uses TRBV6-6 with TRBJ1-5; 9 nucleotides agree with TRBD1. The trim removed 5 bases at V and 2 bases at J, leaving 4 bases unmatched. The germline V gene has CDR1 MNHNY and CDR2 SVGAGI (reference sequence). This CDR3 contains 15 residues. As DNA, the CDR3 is TGTGCCAGCAGTCCTACAGGGGGCGGCAATCAGCCCCAGCATTTT. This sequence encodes CASSPTGGGNQPQHF.

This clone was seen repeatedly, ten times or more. CDR3 sequence: CASSLEGLPGYEQYF. CDR3 nucleotide sequence: TGTGCCAGCAGCCTAGAGGGACTACCGGGTTACGAGCAGTACTTC. The J gene is TRBJ2-7, the V gene TRBV7-2, with TRBD2 matching 7 bases. The germline CDR1 and CDR2 sequences are SGHTA and FQGNSA. The CDR3 totals 15 residues. J lost 4 bases, V lost 5 bases, and 11 bases had no gene match.

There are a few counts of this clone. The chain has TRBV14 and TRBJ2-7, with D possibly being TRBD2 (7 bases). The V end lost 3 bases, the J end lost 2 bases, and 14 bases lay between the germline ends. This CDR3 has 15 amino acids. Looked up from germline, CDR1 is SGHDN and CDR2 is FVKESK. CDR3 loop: CASSQTRGGPYEQYF. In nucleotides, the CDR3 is TGTGCCAGCAGCCAGACAAGGGGGGGCCCCTACGAGCAGTACTTC.